A single TCR beta chain is shown here with its context. Its cognate antigen has yet to be identified. It has no much larger one-base neighbor in the sample; base qualities were not kept. Spanning cysteine to phenylalanine, the CDR3 consists of 19 amino acids. The only DNA kept is the CDR3, 57 bases in frame from the first base. Taken from the germline V gene, the CDR1 and CDR2 loops are KGHSH and LQKENI. V and J are trimmed by 4 bases and 0 bases, and the gene matches miss 10 bases of the junction. The time point label corresponds to: peripheral blood 6 weeks after treatment start. The cohort included 25 to 35 patients with locally advanced or metastatic urothelial carcinoma who were treated at Memorial Sloan Kettering on a trial protocol. Peripheral blood mononuclear cells were collected pretreatment and during treatment, with between 1 and 8 total time points per patient. The Qiagen DNeasy Blood extraction kit was used to purify genomic DNA from total PBMCs and tumor samples. Collected pretreatment and during treatment, PBMCs were isolated and stored as previously described.

This entry belongs to a study of PD-L1 blockade in urothelial cancer (dated by TCRdb to 2016 to 2017). With regard to the full study: All patients started therapy at some point between 2014 and 2016 and received atezolizumab 1,200 mg intravenously every 3 weeks. About 90% of the roughly 29 patients were males with bladder-origin urothelial cancer, and about 65% of the 29 reported a prior smoking history. An ECOG performance status of 0 or 1 was recorded for the patients, and 0 to 3 prior chemotherapy regimens had been received by the patients. Blood samples were analyzed at 3 weeks after treatment start (second dose) and at 6 weeks after treatment start. Blood samples gave median yields of around 150,000 T cells and 80,000 to 90,000 unique TCRs, along with a median clonality of 0.080. Somatic, immune and clinical correlates of response to PD-L1 blockade with atezolizumab in urothelial cancer were the focus of an exploratory multi-omic analysis. TCR sequencing covered pretreatment tumor samples and matched, serially collected peripheral blood taken before and after atezolizumab treatment. Durable clinical benefit meant progression-free survival longer than 6 months, and TCR features were also tested against progression-free and overall survival. In the same patients, pretreatment tumors underwent whole exome sequencing and RNA sequencing in addition to TCR sequencing. Several patients reached durable clinical benefit, while fewer than 25 patients did not. Pretreatment blood TCR-seq was available for twenty-nine patients, at least one posttreatment blood collection was obtained for roughly 25 patients, and tumor TCR-seq was available for roughly 25 patients. The paper's findings and limits, for the study overall: Because the sample size was small (n = 29) and many of the analyses were exploratory, the results are meant to be hypothesis-generating. Greater expansion of tumor-associated TCR clones in peripheral blood 3 weeks after the start of treatment was observed in patients with durable benefit (n ≈ 22, p = 0.022). A pretreatment peripheral blood TCR clonality below the median was linked to improved progression-free and overall survival.

Each PCR received spiked-in synthetic TCR analog templates so that absolute template abundance could be estimated from read counts. The immunoSEQ assay used bias-controlled V and J gene primers to amplify TCRbeta CDR3 regions from genomic DNA. Sequencing of rearranged TCRbeta segments was done at approximately 20X coverage. The published analysis was carried out like this. Clustering was used to correct sequencing errors, and CDR3s were annotated against IMGT to assign V, D and J genes. Downstream analyses used only productive TCRbeta rearrangements, leaving out any out-of-frame or stop-codon sequences. Clonality was computed as one minus Shannon entropy normalized by the log of the number of unique productive sequences. Fisher's exact test with Benjamini-Hochberg correction, using a cutoff of adjusted p below 0.01, was how clones that differed between time points or between blood and tumor were identified. This immuneACCESS table, as held by TCRdb, lists in-frame sequences with V and J called but not all clones. Of the missing ones, under half trace to an unresolved V gene in checked studies; the others have no known cause. The DNA gave D and trimming, while V, J and clone size come from that table. In this sample the table shows approximately 50,000 clones, 70% to 90% of which occur a single time. The top ten clonotypes cover roughly 2.5% of the sample.

In this chain, TRBV18 is recombined with TRBJ2-1, with 12 central nucleotides matching TRBD2. The sequence derives from a man aged 55 to 70 with urothelial cancer. The starting material was PBMCs, obtained around atezolizumab (anti-PD-L1) treatment. DNA sequence: TGTGCCAGCTCACTTGTCCTAGCGGGAGGGCCGAGCTCCTACAATGAGCAGTTCTTC. Its translation is CASSLVLAGGPSSYNEQFF.